Below, 15 T cell receptor beta chains from the same sample are listed, as sequenced in a study of blood T cell repertoires in COVID-19. Sequenced by immunoSEQ multiplex PCR; TCRdb stores in-frame clones only, minus some. This sample has around 290,000 clones, with roughly 90% found just once. The sequenced material came from peripheral blood. Source of these receptors: a man in his forties with acute or convalescent COVID-19.

The V gene is TRBV11-2, the J gene TRBJ2-2; D may be TRBD2 (6 bases). The CDR3 extends over 15 amino acids. Trimming removed 1 base at V and 3 bases at J, with 9 bases between. CDR1 SGHAT and CDR2 FQNNGV come from the germline V gene. Here the CDR3 DNA reads TGTGCCAGCAGCTTAGTCGGGGGAGACACCGGGGAGCTGTTTTTT. Amino acid sequence: CASSLVGGDTGELFF. Combining the CDR3 with reference TRBV11-2 and TRBJ2-2 gives the whole variable domain EAGVAQSPRYKIIEKRQSVAFWCNPISGHATLYWYQQILGQGPKLLIQFQNNGVVDDSQLPKDRFSAERLKGVDSTLKIQPAKLEDSAVYLCASSLVGGDTGELFFGEGSRLTVL.

V gene TRBV7-2 combines with J gene TRBJ2-3, with 9 bases matching TRBD1. The CDR3 has 15 residues. Germline V CDR1 and CDR2: SGHTA, FQGNSA. J lost 0 bases, V lost 4 bases, and 2 bases had no gene match. CDR3 DNA sequence: TGTGCCAGCAGCTCAGGACAGGGGAGCACAGATACGCAGTATTTT. This codes for CASSSGQGSTDTQYF.

As DNA, the CDR3 is TGTGCCAGCAGCTTAGTTCAGGGGGCAAGAACTGAAGCTTTCTTT. It yields the protein CASSLVQGARTEAFF. The J gene is TRBJ1-1, the V gene TRBV11-2; 8 bases agree with TRBD1. CDR1 and CDR2 from the germline V gene are SGHAT and FQNNGV. CDR3 length: 15 amino acids. J lost 5 bases, V lost 1 base, and 6 bases had no gene match.

The rearrangement links TRBV5-1 to TRBJ2-2; no firm D call. V was trimmed by 0 bases and J by 1 base, leaving 13 bases between them. This CDR3 is built from 17 residues. Germline assignment: CDR1 SGHRS and CDR2 YFSETQ. The CDR3 is CASSLAYGRGNTGELFF. As DNA, the CDR3 is TGCGCCAGCAGCTTGGCGTATGGAAGAGGGAACACCGGGGAGCTGTTTTTT.

V is TRBV12-3 or TRBV12-4 and J is TRBJ2-7; TRBD1 is a possible D gene (5 bases). The CDR3 has 13 amino acids. Trimming removed 6 bases from V and 0 bases from J, with 9 bases in between. The CDR3 protein is CASRTVYSYEQYF. CDR3 DNA: TGTGCCAGCAGGACAGTTTACTCCTACGAGCAGTACTTC.

This chain joins TRBV6-1 and TRBJ1-5; D gene uncertain. In germline, CDR1 is MNHNS, CDR2 SASEGT. This CDR3 has 15 amino acids. The ends were cut back, 7 bases at V and 0 bases at J, with 13 bases in the middle. The CDR3 sequence is CASTPRVLSNQPQHF. As DNA, the CDR3 is TGTGCCAGCACCCCCCGGGTGCTTAGCAATCAGCCCCAGCATTTT.

A single count supports this clone. The chain combines TRBV5-4 with TRBJ2-7; 7 positions agree with TRBD1. The CDR3 runs to 14 residues. Trimming at V came to 5 bases and at J to 0 bases, leaving 5 bases not matched to a gene. CDR1 is SGHNT and CDR2 is YYREEE in the germline V gene (reference sequence). Here the CDR3 DNA reads TGTGCCAGCAGACCGGGACAGAGCTCCTACGAGCAGTACTTC. Translated, it gives CASRPGQSSYEQYF. Variable domain in full (rest from reference TRBV5-4 and TRBJ2-7): ETGVTQSPTHLIKTRGQQVTLRCSSQSGHNTVSWYQQALGQGPQFIFQYYREEENGRGNFPPRFSGLQFPNYSSELNVNALELDDSALYLCASRPGQSSYEQYFGPGTRLTVT.

This chain links TRBV10-1 with TRBJ2-7, with TRBD1 matching 8 bases. Per germline, CDR1 WNHNN and CDR2 SYGVQD (reference sequence). J was trimmed by 1 base and V by 6 bases; bases with no gene match: 5. This CDR3 has 14 amino acids. DNA of the CDR3: TGCGCCAGCAGCCGTCAGGGGGCTTCCTACGAGCAGTACTTC. Its protein product is CASSRQGASYEQYF.

The chain recombines TRBV19 with TRBJ2-7; D is possibly TRBD1 (6 bases). From germline, CDR1 is LNHDA and CDR2 SQIVND (reference sequence). Trimming pared 5 bases from V and 0 bases from J, leaving 20 bases between. This CDR3 has 17 residues. CDR3 bases: TGTGCCAGTAGTCTTCATCCCGGGACATCCCGCTCCTACGAGCAGTACTTC. Protein product: CASSLHPGTSRSYEQYF. The full variable domain, with the rest looked up from reference TRBV19 and TRBJ2-7, is DGGITQSPKYLFRKEGQNVTLSCEQNLNHDAMYWYRQDPGQGLRLIYYSQIVNDFQKGDIAEGYSVSREKKESFPLTVTSAQKNPTAFYLCASSLHPGTSRSYEQYFGPGTRLTVT.

The chain employs TRBV6-2 or TRBV6-3 and TRBJ2-7; a possible D gene is TRBD2 (6 bases). The CDR3 covers 15 residues. Germline V lookup: CDR1 MNHEY, CDR2 SVGEGT. V lost 4 bases to trimming and J lost 3 bases, with 16 bases between them. CDR3 sequence (DNA): TGTGCCAGCAGTTCCCCGGGACTTCCCCACTACGAGCAGTACTTC. Protein sequence: CASSSPGLPHYEQYF.

The chain recombines TRBV19 with TRBJ1-5; 7 bases line up with TRBD1. Germline V gene lookup returns CDR1 LNHDA and CDR2 SQIVND (reference sequence). With 2 bases clipped from V and 7 bases from J, the junction kept 5 bases outside the gene matches. The CDR3 sequence is 14 residues long. The chain's CDR3 is CASSINRGAQPQHF. The CDR3 DNA sequence: TGTGCCAGTAGTATAAACAGGGGAGCCCAGCCCCAGCATTTT.

This chain uses TRBV14 with TRBJ1-2; D call uncertain. V lost 3 bases to trimming and J lost 0 bases, with 5 bases between them. CDR1 SGHDN and CDR2 FVKESK come from the germline V gene. This CDR3 is 13 amino acids long. The CDR3 bases are TGTGCCAGCAGCCAGGCAGCTAACTATGGCTACACCTTC. Protein sequence: CASSQAANYGYTF.

This clone was picked up a small number of times. Other nucleotide sequences in the sample specify the same CDR3. This chain uses TRBV14 with TRBJ2-7; 8 bases match TRBD2. The germline gives CDR1 SGHDN, CDR2 FVKESK. CDR3 length: 13 residues. Trimming took 2 bases from V and 4 from J; bases not matched to a gene: 1. CDR3 sequence: CASSQRGGYEQYF. In DNA, the CDR3 is TGTGCCAGCAGCCAACGGGGGGGATACGAGCAGTACTTC. Using reference TRBV14 and TRBJ2-7 for the parts outside the CDR3, the full variable domain is EAGVTQFPSHSVIEKGQTVTLRCDPISGHDNLYWYRRVMGKEIKFLLHFVKESKQDESGMPNNRFLAERTGGTYSTLKVQPAELEDSGVYFCASSQRGGYEQYFGPGTRLTVT.

This chain joins TRBV6-1 and TRBJ2-7, with no clear D. Trimming removed 3 bases at V and 0 bases at J, with 6 bases between. This CDR3 has 13 residues. The germline V gene encodes CDR1 MNHNS and CDR2 SASEGT. This CDR3 is CASSDPFSYEQYF. The CDR3 bases are TGTGCCAGCAGTGACCCGTTCTCCTACGAGCAGTACTTC.

The chain recombines TRBV20-1 with TRBJ2-4; no reliable D call. The ends were cut back, 4 bases at V and 5 bases at J, with 6 bases in the middle. The CDR3 is 11 amino acids. Germline lookup yields CDR1 DFQATT and CDR2 SNEGSKA (reference sequence). Here the CDR3 reads CSATPENIQYF. Written as DNA, the CDR3 is TGCAGTGCTACTCCCGAAAACATTCAGTACTTC.